This T cell receptor (beta chain) was sequenced during a study of blood T cell repertoires in COVID-19. Turning to the study itself: T cells, B-cell-depleted T cells, or PBMCs provided the cDNA or gDNA that served as material.

Per the study methods: It was from reference gene primer amplification that nucleated cell counts were estimated. Profiled with immunoSEQ multiplex PCR; TCRdb holds only in-frame clones, not every one. V, J and clone size are taken as reported in that table, and D and trimming were inferred from the DNA itself. The repertoire holds 70,000 or so clones, with 70% to 80% as singletons. Germline CDR1 is SGHTA and CDR2 is FQGNSA. V lost 6 bases and J lost 5, with 14 bases in between. This CDR3 is built from 13 residues. V gene TRBV7-2 combines with J gene TRBJ2-7; TRBD2 is a possible D gene (5 bases). The source is a human donor in a cohort sampled during active COVID-19. Source material: peripheral blood. Here the CDR3 DNA reads TGTGCCAGCAGTAATTCCGTACTAGACGAGCAGTACTTC. Its protein product is CASSNSVLDEQYF.